The sequence of this T cell receptor beta chain was determined in a study of breast tumors, draining lymph nodes, adjacent tissues. Breast cancer patients provided tissue from their axillary draining lymph nodes. As to this clonotype: The antigen is undetermined. Given a much more abundant clone one base away, this may be a read error.

TCRdb ran MiXCR on the multiplex PCR reads and lists one entry per CDR3 protein. The sample shows 150,000 to 200,000 distinct CDR3 sequences, roughly 30% of them seen only once. General observations from the study: Tumor repertoires ranked between lymph nodes and nontumor tissue in diversity, with V and J gene preferences. Most tumor T cells seemingly derive from lymph node, then expand in tumor. Tumor and nontumor repertoires were significantly more similar in luminal-like than in basal-like breast cancer.

The CDR3 consists of 14 residues. CDR1 and CDR2 (germline): MGHRA, YSYEKL. The receptor comes from a female donor with breast cancer. Some clones in this sample may be carry-over from other donors' samples. The genes are TRBV4-1 and TRBJ2-2; D not resolved. The sample consisted of axillary lymph node tissue. The CDR3 protein is CASTTDANTRELFF. CDR3 sequence (DNA): TGCGCCAGCACCACAGACGCGAACACCAGGGAGCTGTTTTTT.